Detailed here is one T cell receptor beta chain. The table came from immunoSEQ multiplex PCR; TCRdb's copy has only in-frame clones and leaves some out. Among 200,000 to 250,000 clones listed, nearly 90% were seen once. V was trimmed by 5 bases and J by 8 bases, leaving 21 bases between them. CDR1 is MRHNA and CDR2 is SNTAGT in the germline V gene. The CDR3 consists of 15 residues. This entry comes from a study of blood T cell repertoires in COVID-19. This TCR derives from a man between 18 and 29 years old with active or convalescent COVID-19. V gene TRBV6-4 combines with J gene TRBJ1-2; a possible D gene is TRBD1 (6 bases). The sequenced material came from peripheral blood. This chain's CDR3 is CASSKWTEPIRGYTF. Written as DNA, the CDR3 is TGTGCCAGCAGTAAGTGGACAGAACCCATAAGGGGCTACACCTTC.